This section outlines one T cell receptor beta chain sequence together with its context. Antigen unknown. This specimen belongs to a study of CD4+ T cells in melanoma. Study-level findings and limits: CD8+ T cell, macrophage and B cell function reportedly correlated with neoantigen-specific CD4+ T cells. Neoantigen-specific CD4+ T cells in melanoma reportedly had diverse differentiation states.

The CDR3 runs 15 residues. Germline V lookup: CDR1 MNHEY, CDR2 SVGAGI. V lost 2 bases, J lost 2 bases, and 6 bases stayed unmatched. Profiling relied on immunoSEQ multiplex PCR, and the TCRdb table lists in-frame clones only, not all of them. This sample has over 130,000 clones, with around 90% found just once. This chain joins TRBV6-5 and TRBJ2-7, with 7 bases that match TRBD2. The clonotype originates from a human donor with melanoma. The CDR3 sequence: CASSYNPAGAYEQYF. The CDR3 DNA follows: TGTGCCAGCAGTTACAACCCCGCGGGGGCCTACGAGCAGTACTTC.